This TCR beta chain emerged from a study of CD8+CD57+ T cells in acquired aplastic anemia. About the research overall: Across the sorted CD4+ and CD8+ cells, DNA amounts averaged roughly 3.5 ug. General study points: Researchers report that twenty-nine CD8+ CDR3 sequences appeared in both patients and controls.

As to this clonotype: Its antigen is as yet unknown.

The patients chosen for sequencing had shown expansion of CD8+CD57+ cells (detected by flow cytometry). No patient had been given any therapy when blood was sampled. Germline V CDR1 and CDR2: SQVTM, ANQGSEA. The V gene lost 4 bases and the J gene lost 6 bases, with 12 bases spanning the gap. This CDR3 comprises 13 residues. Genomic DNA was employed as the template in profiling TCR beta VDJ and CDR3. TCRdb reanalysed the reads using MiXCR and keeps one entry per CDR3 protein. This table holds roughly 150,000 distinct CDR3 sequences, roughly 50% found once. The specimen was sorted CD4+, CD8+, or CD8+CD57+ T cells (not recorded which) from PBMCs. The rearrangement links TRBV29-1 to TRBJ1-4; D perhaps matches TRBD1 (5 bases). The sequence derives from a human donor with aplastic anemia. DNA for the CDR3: TGCAGCGTTGGGAGGACGGGGGATGAAAAACTGTTTTTT. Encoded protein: CSVGRTGDEKLFF.